Given below is one T cell receptor beta chain in context. This table comes from immunoSEQ multiplex PCR, and its TCRdb copy is limited to in-frame clones, with some not included. This sample has about 84,000 clones, with roughly 90% found just once. These data are taken from a study of technical replicates of blood from several donors. Trimming took 9 bases from V and 1 from J, leaving 7 bases between them. This CDR3 comprises 12 residues. Germline V CDR1 and CDR2: LNHDA, SQIVND (reference sequence). The sample was T cells isolated from PBMCs. This TCR came from a human donor in good health. V gene TRBV19 combines with J gene TRBJ1-5; D remains ambiguous. CDR3 sequence (DNA): TGTGCCAGCCAAGAGAGCAATCAGCCCCAGCATTTT. Its protein product is CASQESNQPQHF.